Each of the 30 T cell receptor beta chains below was sequenced from the same sample in a study of control samples from healthy donors and cancer patients (dated by TCRdb to 2019 to 2021). Preparation of the library involved the immunoSEQ multiplex PCR assay. TCRdb took this table from immuneACCESS and kept in-frame rearrangements with V and J called. Such tables lack part of the clones; where checked against another copy, unresolved V genes explain under half of the gap, and the rest is unexplained. The table for this sample lists fewer than 200,000 clones; 90% of them were counted only once. Of the sample, 1.4% falls within the top ten clones. The sample consisted of blood. The origin of the receptors is a woman between 50 and 59 years old in good health.

This clone turned up a few times. The rearrangement uses TRBV15 and TRBJ1-2, with D tentatively TRBD1 (6 bases). The germline gives CDR1 LNHNV, CDR2 YYDKDF (reference sequence). This CDR3 contains 13 residues. V was pared by 0 bases and J by 9 bases, with 11 bases between. CDR3 bases: TGTGCCACCAGCAGAGAGGGGGCAGTCAGCTACACCTTC. It is translated as CATSREGAVSYTF.

V and J are TRBV7-3 and TRBJ2-2, with D possibly being TRBD2 (5 bases). This CDR3 is 15 amino acids long. Germline V lookup: CDR1 SGHTA, CDR2 FQGTGA. The V and J ends lost 3 bases and 6 bases respectively, with 14 bases between them. The CDR3: CASSFGPEGAGELFF. The CDR3 DNA is TGTGCCAGCAGCTTCGGCCCTGAGGGAGCCGGGGAGCTGTTTTTT.

This clone was observed once. The chain employs TRBV11-2 and TRBJ1-5; 9 nucleotides align to TRBD1. The V and J ends lost 4 bases and 2 bases, in that order; junction bases with no gene match: 6. From germline, CDR1 is SGHAT and CDR2 FQNNGV. CDR3 length: 16 residues. The CDR3 protein is CASSSIGDRGNQPQHF. CDR3 coding DNA: TGTGCCAGCAGCTCTATCGGGGACAGGGGCAATCAGCCCCAGCATTTT.

The rearrangement links TRBV7-9 to TRBJ2-7; tentative D call: TRBD2 (5 bases). The CDR3 sequence is 14 residues long. With 1 base removed from V and 5 bases from J, the gap between germline ends came to 12 bases. Looked up from germline, CDR1 is SEHNR and CDR2 is FQNEAQ (reference sequence). CDR3 loop: CASSLVVGSNEQYF. In DNA, the CDR3 is TGTGCCAGCAGCTTAGTGGTAGGGAGCAACGAGCAGTACTTC.

The V gene is TRBV11-2, the J gene TRBJ1-1; D not resolved. The germline CDR1 and CDR2 sequences are SGHAT and FQNNGV. The length of the CDR3 is 12 residues. Trimming left V 5 bases short and J 6 bases short, with 10 bases between. In nucleotides, the CDR3 is TGTGCCAGCAGCGCCTGGACCTCTGAAGCTTTCTTT. As protein: CASSAWTSEAFF.

The chain has TRBV24-1 and TRBJ2-1; D is unclear. V shed 2 bases and J shed 0 bases, with 16 bases lying between them. In germline, CDR1 is KGHDR, CDR2 SFDVKD. The CDR3 is made up of 18 amino acids. CDR3: CATSDYCAAESSYNEQFF. The CDR3 DNA is TGTGCCACCAGTGATTATTGTGCGGCGGAGAGCTCCTACAATGAGCAGTTCTTC.

V is TRBV7-2 and J is TRBJ2-1; a possible D gene is TRBD1 (5 bases). Germline CDR1 SGHTA, CDR2 FQGNSA. Trimming took 1 base from V and 4 from J, leaving 8 bases between them. The CDR3 loop spans 14 amino acids. The CDR3 protein is CASSLDSGYNEQFF. The CDR3 nucleotides are TGTGCCAGCAGCTTAGATTCAGGGTACAATGAGCAGTTCTTC.

The V call is TRBV7-8, the J call TRBJ2-3; possibly TRBD2 for D (6 bases). V was pared by 1 base and J by 9 bases, with 8 bases between. This CDR3 region has 12 residues. CDR1 and CDR2 from the germline V gene are SGHVS and FQNEAQ. The CDR3 sequence is CASSLEAGTQYF. As DNA, the CDR3 is TGTGCCAGCAGCTTAGAGGCGGGGACGCAGTATTTT.

This sequence joins TRBV4-1 and TRBJ1-3; D not certain. Germline V gene data show CDR1 as MGHRA and CDR2 as YSYEKL. V shed 1 base and J shed 0 bases, with 13 bases lying between them. The CDR3 runs 17 residues. CDR3 sequence reads: CASSQGLGASSGNTIYF. The CDR3 coding sequence is TGCGCCAGCAGCCAAGGTTTGGGCGCGAGCTCTGGAAACACCATATATTTT.

The chain carries TRBV6-5 and TRBJ1-1, with 8 bases that match TRBD1. Germline V lookup: CDR1 MNHEY, CDR2 SVGAGI. There are 13 residues in the CDR3. The trim removed 7 bases at V and 6 bases at J, leaving 7 bases unmatched. Written as DNA, the CDR3 is TGTGCCAGCACTAAGGGGACAGGAGCTGAAGCTTTCTTT. This translates into CASTKGTGAEAFF.

V usage is TRBV27 and J usage is TRBJ1-1; TRBD1 matches at 10 bases. Germline V gene sequence: CDR1 MNHEY, CDR2 SMNVEV (reference sequence). This CDR3 comprises 14 residues. Trimming cost V 5 bases and J 3 bases; bases outside gene matches: 3. This chain's CDR3 is CASSRQGAYTEAFF. The CDR3 DNA is TGTGCCAGCAGTAGACAGGGGGCGTACACTGAAGCTTTCTTT.

The chain joins TRBV3-1 (or the pseudogene TRBV3-2) to TRBJ1-3, with D hard to call. Germline V gene data show CDR1 as LGHDT and CDR2 as YNNKEL (reference sequence). The CDR3 runs 16 residues. With 0 bases removed from V and 4 bases from J, the gap between germline ends came to 13 bases. CDR3 nucleotide sequence: TGTGCCAGCAGCCAAGATAGGGCCAGTAGAGGAAACACCATATATTTT. It encodes CASSQDRASRGNTIYF.

The rearrangement joins TRBV5-1 to TRBJ2-5; no reliable D call. Germline CDR1 reads SGHRS; CDR2 reads YFSETQ. V dropped 4 bases and J dropped 1 base, with 8 bases sitting between them. The CDR3 runs 13 residues. The CDR3 is CASSVPGQETQYF. CDR3 in DNA: TGCGCCAGCAGCGTTCCTGGCCAAGAGACCCAGTACTTC.

CDR3 amino acids: CAWSAGATDTQYF. The CDR3 DNA follows: TGTGCCTGGAGTGCGGGGGCAACAGATACGCAGTATTTT. The rearrangement joins TRBV30 to TRBJ2-3; possibly TRBD1 or TRBD2 for D (6 bases each). The V gene's germline CDR1 is GTSNPN and CDR2 SVGIG (reference sequence). There are 13 residues in the CDR3. V lost 1 base and J lost 3, with 8 bases in between.

The genes are TRBV27 and TRBJ1-2; TRBD1 matches at 11 bases. The ends lost 6 bases at V and 6 bases at J; junction bases unmatched: 12. This CDR3 comprises 16 residues. Germline CDR1 and CDR2: MNHEY and SMNVEV (reference sequence). The CDR3 DNA sequence: TGTGCCAGCAGCCTACTGGACAGGGGGCGTATCGATGGCTACACCTTC. Its protein product is CASSLLDRGRIDGYTF.

This clone was seen a single time. The rearrangement joins TRBV6-1 to TRBJ2-5; TRBD2 matches at 12 bases. V lost 3 bases, J lost 4 bases, and 6 bases stayed unmatched. CDR1 and CDR2 (germline): MNHNS, SASEGT. There are 16 residues in the CDR3. In nucleotides, the CDR3 is TGTGCCAGCAGTGACGGGCTAGCGGGGGGGCCAGAGACCCAGTACTTC. It codes for CASSDGLAGGPETQYF.

The chain joins TRBV6-2 or TRBV6-3 to TRBJ2-2; TRBD2 matches at 9 bases. Germline CDR1 is MNHEY and CDR2 is SVGEGT. Trimming removed 2 bases from V and 0 bases from J; junction bases left unmatched: 7. CDR3 length equals 18 residues. Here the CDR3 DNA reads TGTGCCAGCAGTTACCCCGGGCTAGCGGGATCGAACACCGGGGAGCTGTTTTTT. Its translation: CASSYPGLAGSNTGELFF.

Worth noting for this clone: Other DNA sequences within the sample encode an identical CDR3. The rearrangement links TRBV5-1 to TRBJ1-1; D call uncertain. This CDR3 is 13 amino acids long. The V and J ends lost 0 bases and 1 base respectively, with 4 bases between them. The germline V gene has CDR1 SGHRS and CDR2 YFSETQ. The CDR3 region has the DNA TGCGCCAGCAGCTTGGCGACGAACACTGAAGCTTTCTTT. It translates to CASSLATNTEAFF. Full variable domain (outside the CDR3, taken from reference TRBV5-1 and TRBJ1-1): KAGVTQTPRYLIKTRGQQVTLSCSPISGHRSVSWYQQTPGQGLQFLFEYFSETQRNKGNFPGRFSGRQFSNSRSEMNVSTLELGDSALYLCASSLATNTEAFFGQGTRLTVV.

This rearrangement joins TRBV4-1 to TRBJ2-5; possible D gene TRBD2, 5 bases. The CDR3 contains 14 residues. CDR1 and CDR2 (germline): MGHRA, YSYEKL. V was cut by 5 bases and J by 5 bases, with 15 bases left in between. The CDR3 nucleotides are TGCGCCAGCAGCGCCCCGGGGAAGCCGGAGACCCAGTACTTC. As protein: CASSAPGKPETQYF.

The J gene is TRBJ2-2, the V gene TRBV24-1; D possibly corresponds to TRBD2 (6 bases). The CDR3 is 15 residues long. The V and J ends lost 4 bases and 3 bases respectively, with 11 bases between them. In germline, CDR1 is KGHDR, CDR2 SFDVKD. CDR3 DNA sequence: TGTGCCACCAGTGACCCCGGGACTTACACCGGGGAGCTGTTTTTT. Protein sequence: CATSDPGTYTGELFF.

The chain is built from TRBV11-1 and TRBJ2-7; maybe TRBD1 (5 bases). CDR1 and CDR2 from the germline V gene are SGHAT and FQDESV (reference sequence). There are 14 residues in the CDR3. Trimming pared 5 bases from V and 0 bases from J, leaving 11 bases between. The CDR3 DNA follows: TGTGCCAGCAGCCGTTGGACATTCTCCTACGAGCAGTACTTC. Translation: CASSRWTFSYEQYF.

The rearrangement uses TRBV7-3 and TRBJ2-1; 9 bases match TRBD2. Trimming at V came to 5 bases and at J to 3 bases, leaving 11 bases not matched to a gene. The CDR3 sequence is 17 residues long. From germline, CDR1 is SGHTA and CDR2 FQGTGA. The CDR3 loop reads CASSTHSGRGGYNEQFF. The DNA of the CDR3 is TGTGCCAGCAGCACACATAGCGGGAGAGGGGGCTACAATGAGCAGTTCTTC.

V usage is TRBV5-1 and J usage is TRBJ1-2; 7 bases match TRBD1. The CDR3 is 14 residues long. The germline CDR1 and CDR2 sequences are SGHRS and YFSETQ. Germline trimming cut 3 bases from V and 2 bases from J; bases unmatched to any gene: 4. CDR3 DNA: TGCGCCAGCAGCTCAGACAGGGTAAACTATGGCTACACCTTC. It specifies CASSSDRVNYGYTF.

This clone has only one observation. The chain joins TRBV7-9 to TRBJ1-2; 9 bases agree with TRBD1. The CDR3 loop spans 14 amino acids. V dropped 4 bases and J dropped 6; count of bases not matched to a gene: 6. Germline V CDR1 and CDR2: SEHNR, FQNEAQ (reference sequence). CDR3 sequence reads: CASSSGQGTHGYTF. The CDR3 DNA reads TGTGCCAGCAGCTCGGGACAGGGAACCCATGGCTACACCTTC. The full variable domain, rest sourced from reference TRBV7-9 and TRBJ1-2, is DTGVSQNPRHKITKRGQNVTFRCDPISEHNRLYWYRQTLGQGPEFLTYFQNEAQLEKSRLLSDRFSAERPKGSFSTLEIQRTEQGDSAMYLCASSSGQGTHGYTFGSGTRLTVV.

The rearrangement joins TRBV6-6 to TRBJ2-7; no firm D call. V lost 6 bases and J lost 0, with 12 bases in between. Germline CDR1 and CDR2: MNHNY and SVGAGI (reference sequence). The CDR3 extends over 14 amino acids. CDR3 amino acids: CASRTSASSYEQYF. As DNA, the CDR3 is TGTGCCAGCAGAACTTCAGCGTCCTCCTACGAGCAGTACTTC.

The chain combines TRBV6-5 with TRBJ1-1, with 7 positions matching TRBD1. Losses at the gene ends were 3 bases for V and 1 base for J; bases not matched to a gene: 2. Germline V gene data show CDR1 as MNHEY and CDR2 as SVGAGI. This CDR3 comprises 14 residues. CDR3 region: CASSYTGANTEAFF. The CDR3 DNA sequence: TGTGCCAGCAGTTATACAGGGGCGAACACTGAAGCTTTCTTT.

In its sample, this clone was seen once. The CDR3 reads CASSPTGTLNYGYTF. CDR3 bases: TGTGCCAGCAGTCCAACCGGGACACTAAACTATGGCTACACCTTC. The genes are TRBV6-5 and TRBJ1-2, with D perhaps matching TRBD1 (6 bases). The ends were cut back, 5 bases at V and 2 bases at J, with 15 bases in the middle. There are 15 residues in the CDR3. Germline lookup yields CDR1 MNHEY and CDR2 SVGAGI.

This clone was picked up one time. This chain uses TRBV21-1 with TRBJ2-1. TRBV21-1 is given as a pseudogene. This CDR3 spans 16 amino acids. CDR3 protein: CASSKTGRWGSGEQFF. The CDR3 coding sequence is TGTGCCAGCAGCAAAACGGGGCGCTGGGGGAGCGGTGAGCAGTTCTTC.

CDR3 sequence: CASSLRGGAQNYGYTF. CDR3 coding DNA: TGTGCCAGCAGCTTGAGGGGGGGTGCCCAAAACTATGGCTACACCTTC. This chain connects TRBV5-4 to TRBJ1-2; D is perhaps TRBD1 (6 bases). V was cut by 1 base and J by 2 bases, with 15 bases left in between. Germline V CDR1 and CDR2: SGHNT, YYREEE (reference sequence). The CDR3 covers 16 residues.

The V gene is TRBV5-4, the J gene TRBJ2-3, with D maybe TRBD1 (5 bases). CDR3 size: 14 residues. Germline V gene lookup returns CDR1 SGHNT and CDR2 YYREEE (reference sequence). Trimming took 3 bases from V and 0 from J, leaving 8 bases between them. Written as DNA, the CDR3 is TGTGCCAGCAGCTACCAGGGAAGCACAGATACGCAGTATTTT. This gives the protein CASSYQGSTDTQYF. The complete variable domain, with remaining parts taken from reference TRBV5-4 and TRBJ2-3, reads ETGVTQSPTHLIKTRGQQVTLRCSSQSGHNTVSWYQQALGQGPQFIFQYYREEENGRGNFPPRFSGLQFPNYSSELNVNALELDDSALYLCASSYQGSTDTQYFGPGTRLTVL.